The 8 T cell receptor beta chains listed next were all sequenced from one sample in a study of T-cell memory formation after mild COVID-19. TCRdb used MiXCR to reprocess the 5' RACE reads, holding one entry per CDR3 protein. Of 190,000 or so distinct CDR3 sequences listed, 10% to 13% were seen once; the top ten hold roughly 3%. Sequenced sample: PBMCs or a T cell subset sorted from them (not recorded which). These TCRs come from a man in his late teens or twenties who had mild COVID-19 (a few samples of this study predate the infection). Cell type and time point are not known.

The chain carries TRBV28 and TRBJ2-7; D remains ambiguous. CDR1 and CDR2 from the germline V gene are MDHEN and SYDVKM. The V and J ends lost 7 bases and 9 bases respectively, with 13 bases between them. This CDR3 spans 11 amino acids. This chain's CDR3 is CASIGPSGQYV. The CDR3 DNA reads as TGTGCCAGCATCGGACCCTCTGGGCAGTACGTC.

The rearrangement links TRBV20-1 to TRBJ1-5, with no clear D. Between the trimmed V and J ends, which lost 7 bases and 2 bases, there was a span of 12 bases. Germline V gene data show CDR1 as DFQATT and CDR2 as SNEGSKA (reference sequence). This CDR3 comprises 13 residues. This chain's CDR3 is CSVRGLGNQPQHF. CDR3 coding DNA: TGCAGTGTAAGAGGGCTTGGCAATCAGCCCCAGCATTTT.

The J gene is TRBJ2-3, the V gene TRBV7-3; perhaps TRBD2 as D (7 bases). With 2 bases removed from V and 2 bases from J, the gap between germline ends came to 11 bases. In germline, CDR1 is SGHTA, CDR2 FQGTGA. The CDR3 is made up of 15 amino acids. The CDR3 here is CASSLGGAFTDTQYF. The CDR3 DNA follows: TGTGCCAGCAGCTTAGGGGGGGCCTTCACAGATACGCAGTATTTT.

About this clonotype itself: A much larger clone differs from this one at a single base, so this may be a read error. The rearrangement joins TRBV20-1 to TRBJ2-2, with D possibly being TRBD1 or TRBD2 (5 bases each). The CDR3 is made up of 17 amino acids. CDR1 and CDR2 from the germline V gene are DFQATT and SNEGSKA (reference sequence). V lost 2 bases, J lost 0 bases, and 16 bases lay in between. As DNA, the CDR3 is TGCAGTGCTAGAAAGCCGGGACGAGCGGCGAACACCGGGGAGCTGTTTTTT. Translation gives CSARKPGRAANTGELFF.

This sequence joins TRBV6-1 and TRBJ1-5, with 8 bases matching TRBD1. J was trimmed by 3 bases and V by 4 bases; bases with no gene match: 2. Germline V CDR1 and CDR2: MNHNS, SASEGT. CDR3 length equals 14 residues. The CDR3 is CASSADRVNQPQHF. CDR3 DNA sequence: TGTGCCAGCAGTGCGGACAGGGTCAATCAGCCCCAGCATTTT.

The CDR3 loop is CASSLAGQHRAFF. CDR3 coding DNA: TGTGCCAGCAGCTTAGCCGGACAACACCGAGCTTTCTTT. The chain combines TRBV11-1 with TRBJ1-1, with D maybe TRBD1 (5 bases). Trimming took 0 bases from V and 10 from J, leaving 12 bases between them. CDR3 length: 13 residues. The germline V gene encodes CDR1 SGHAT and CDR2 FQDESV (reference sequence).

This clonotype has a handful of counts. CDR3 coding DNA: TGTGCCAGCAGCTTAGCGCGAGGGGTAACTGAAGCTTTCTTT. Translation: CASSLARGVTEAFF. The chain is built from TRBV7-2 and TRBJ1-1; weak D call: TRBD1 (5 bases). Looked up from germline, CDR1 is SGHTA and CDR2 is FQGNSA. Trimming cost V 0 bases and J 5 bases, with 10 bases left between them. This CDR3 spans 14 amino acids. The whole variable domain, filled in from reference TRBV7-2 and TRBJ1-1, reads GAGVSQSPSNKVTEKGKDVELRCDPISGHTALYWYRQSLGQGLEFLIYFQGNSAPDKSGLPSDRFSAERTGGSVSTLTIQRTQQEDSAVYLCASSLARGVTEAFFGQGTRLTVV.

This clonotype was seen a handful of times. The chain uses TRBV5-1 and TRBJ2-3; D assignment may be TRBD1 or TRBD2 (5 bases each). V was shortened by 2 bases and J by 4 bases, with 14 bases between the two germline ends. This CDR3 spans 15 amino acids. From germline, CDR1 is SGHRS and CDR2 YFSETQ. CDR3 region: CASSFSRGGSDTQYF. DNA of the CDR3: TGCGCCAGCAGCTTTTCACGTGGGGGATCAGATACGCAGTATTTT.